Sequencing of this TCR beta chain was carried out in a study of cytomegalovirus exposure and HLA in healthy donors. Whole-study context: Assignment to the Caucasian-associated ancestry cluster applied to about 80% of the approximately 390 genotyped donors.

Per the germline V gene, CDR1 is ENHRY and CDR2 is SYGVKD. This CDR3 is built from 14 residues. V lost 6 bases to trimming and J lost 12 bases, with 23 bases between them. Study-wide results and caveats: A later analysis found most CMV-associated TCR beta chains apparently HLA-restricted.

60 Vbeta and 13 Jbeta primers were used in PCR. Authors' methods: Later reanalysis found 75 million to 95 million unique TCR beta chains, 9 million to 12 million of them shared. The data were produced by immunoSEQ multiplex PCR, yet TCRdb's version contains in-frame clones alone and is incomplete. The D gene and trimming were derived from the DNA, and the V and J assignments and clone size from that table. The table records 210,000 or so clones, 78% of them present only once. Turning to this clone: No antigen is known for it.

This TCR came from a boy aged 5-17 years in good health and CMV-seronegative. Sample: PBMCs. The chain is built from TRBV10-3 and TRBJ2-5, with TRBD2 as a possible D gene (6 bases). The CDR3 DNA reads TGTGCCATCAGCCCGACTAGTAGGGGAGACGGAAAGTACTTC. Protein: CAISPTSRGDGKYF.